This T cell receptor (beta chain) was recorded in a study of T cells after yellow fever vaccination. Study information: For low cell numbers, libraries were made with SMART-Seq v4 Ultra Low Input.

On this clonotype: Its antigen is as yet unknown.

Study conclusions and caveats: Among primary-vaccination clones, most reappeared after the booster, at around 97% for CD4 and 85% to 90% for CD8. Weaker overall was a secondary response that nonetheless peaked faster, on day 5 versus 15.

This CDR3 contains 14 residues. Trimming took 3 bases from V and 3 from J, leaving 12 bases between them. From germline, CDR1 is LGHDT and CDR2 YNNKEL (reference sequence). By 5'RACE template switching, TCR cDNA was produced, with a universal primer site and UMIs added in the process. TCRdb fed the 5' RACE reads into MiXCR, producing one record per CDR3 protein. This sample carries a few hundred thousand distinct CDR3 sequences, 6.9% of them seen once, and the ten largest clones take roughly 0.93%. The sequence derives from a man aged 30 to 45 who received the YFV17D yellow fever vaccine. This material consisted of CD4+ T cells sorted from PBMCs, taken 15 days after the yellow fever booster vaccination. The chain employs TRBV3-1 and TRBJ2-7; D call uncertain. In nucleotides, the CDR3 is TGTGCCAGCAGCCACGCACATTTAGGCTACGAGCAGTACTTC. Translating gives CASSHAHLGYEQYF.